This T cell receptor beta chain was documented in a study of tumour-infiltrating T cells in Burkitt lymphoma. Profiling relied on immunoSEQ multiplex PCR, and the TCRdb table lists in-frame clones only, not all of them. The sample has 13,000 to 15,000 clones, around 86% seen once. The V and J ends lost 0 bases and 0 bases respectively, with 12 bases between them. Germline CDR1 SGHTA, CDR2 FQGNSA. This CDR3 is 17 amino acids long. Material: tumor tissue. This chain joins TRBV7-2 and TRBJ1-3; no clear D gene. The receptor was isolated from a human donor with diffuse large B-cell lymphoma. The CDR3 nucleotides read TGTGCCAGCAGCTTAGCGCGCACAGCCGGCTCTGGAAACACCATATATTTT. This encodes CASSLARTAGSGNTIYF.